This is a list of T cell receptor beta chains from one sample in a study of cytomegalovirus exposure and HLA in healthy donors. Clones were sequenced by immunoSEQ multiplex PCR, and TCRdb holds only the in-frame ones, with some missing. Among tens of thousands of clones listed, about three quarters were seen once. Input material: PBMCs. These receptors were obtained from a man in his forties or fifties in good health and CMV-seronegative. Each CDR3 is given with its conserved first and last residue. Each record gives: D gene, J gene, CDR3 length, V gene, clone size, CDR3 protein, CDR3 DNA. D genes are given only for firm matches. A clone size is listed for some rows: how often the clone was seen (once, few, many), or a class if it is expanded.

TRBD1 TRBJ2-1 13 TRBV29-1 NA CSAHRGSYNEQFF TGCAGCGCTCACAGGGGCTCCTACAATGAGCAGTTCTTC
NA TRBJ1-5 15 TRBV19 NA CASRGPGAPNQPQHF TGTGCCAGTAGGGGTCCAGGGGCCCCGAATCAGCCCCAGCATTTT
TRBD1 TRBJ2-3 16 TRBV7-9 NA CASSSQTGTSTDTQYF TGTGCCAGCAGCTCTCAGACAGGGACAAGCACAGATACGCAGTATTTT
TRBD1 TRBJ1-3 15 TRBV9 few CASSMTGETGNTIYF TGTGCCAGCAGCATGACAGGGGAAACTGGAAACACCATATATTTT
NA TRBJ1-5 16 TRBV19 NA CASSTYNTGSNQPQHF TGTGCCAGTAGTACCTACAATACAGGGAGCAATCAGCCCCAGCATTTT
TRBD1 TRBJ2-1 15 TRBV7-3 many CASSPMTGTYNEQFF TGTGCCAGCAGCCCAATGACAGGGACCTACAATGAGCAGTTCTTC
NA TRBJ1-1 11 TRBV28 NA CASNTDRKAFF TGTGCCAGCAATACCGACAGGAAAGCTTTCTTT
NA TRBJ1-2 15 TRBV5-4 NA CASSLGGGTNYGYTF TGTGCCAGCAGCTTGGGGGGGGGTACTAACTATGGCTACACCTTC
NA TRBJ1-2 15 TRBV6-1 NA CASSVREGGNYGYTF TGTGCCAGCAGCGTGAGAGAAGGAGGAAACTATGGCTACACCTTC
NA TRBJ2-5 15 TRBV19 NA CASSLSRGSQETQYF TGTGCCAGTAGCCTATCCAGGGGCAGTCAAGAGACCCAGTACTTC
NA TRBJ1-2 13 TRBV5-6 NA CASSLGEGYGYTF TGTGCCAGCAGCTTGGGGGAGGGCTATGGCTACACCTTC
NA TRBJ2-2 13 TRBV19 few CASSIDRGRELFF TGTGCCAGTAGTATAGATCGGGGAAGGGAGCTGTTTTTT
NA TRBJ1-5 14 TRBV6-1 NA CASRRTGQNQPQHF TGTGCCAGCAGACGAACCGGACAGAATCAGCCCCAGCATTTT
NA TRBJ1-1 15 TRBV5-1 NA CASSLEGVPNTEAFF TGCGCCAGCAGCTTGGAAGGGGTACCGAACACTGAAGCTTTCTTT
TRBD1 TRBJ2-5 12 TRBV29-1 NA CSGNRGKETQYF TGCAGCGGAAACAGGGGGAAAGAGACCCAGTACTTC
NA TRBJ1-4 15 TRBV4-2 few CASSQEGGSNEKLFF TGTGCCAGCAGCCAAGAGGGAGGGTCTAATGAAAAACTGTTTTTT
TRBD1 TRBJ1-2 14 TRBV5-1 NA CASSLGGQGSGYTF TGCGCCAGCAGCTTGGGAGGACAGGGAAGTGGCTACACCTTC
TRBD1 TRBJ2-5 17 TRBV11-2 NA CASSLVRGDRVQETQYF TGTGCCAGCAGCTTAGTCCGGGGCGACAGGGTACAAGAGACCCAGTACTTC
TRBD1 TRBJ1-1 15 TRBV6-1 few CASSAKGTGNTEAFF TGTGCCAGCAGTGCCAAAGGGACAGGAAACACTGAAGCTTTCTTT
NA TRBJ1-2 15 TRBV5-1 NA CASSLGHEANYGYTF TGCGCCAGCAGCTTGGGGCACGAAGCTAACTATGGCTACACCTTC
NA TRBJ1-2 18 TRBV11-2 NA CASSSSPRQTRGTYGYTF TGTGCCAGCAGCTCCTCGCCGCGACAGACCCGCGGGACCTATGGCTACACCTTC
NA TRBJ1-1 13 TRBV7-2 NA CASSVGPNTEAFF TGTGCCAGCAGCGTGGGCCCGAACACTGAAGCTTTCTTT
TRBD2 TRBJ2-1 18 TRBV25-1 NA CASRPDPGLAVLNNEQFF TGTGCCAGCAGACCAGACCCGGGACTAGCGGTTCTCAACAATGAGCAGTTCTTC
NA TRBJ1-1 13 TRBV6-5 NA CASSYRTAPEAFF TGTGCCAGCAGTTACCGGACAGCCCCTGAAGCTTTCTTT
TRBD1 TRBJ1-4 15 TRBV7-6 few CASSLRQGTNEKLFF TGTGCCAGCAGCTTACGACAGGGAACTAATGAAAAACTGTTTTTT
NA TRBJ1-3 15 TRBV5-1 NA CASSWGTTSGNTIYF TGCGCCAGCAGCTGGGGGACTACCTCTGGAAACACCATATATTTT
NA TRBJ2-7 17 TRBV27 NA CASSSQPNQGFAYEQYF TGTGCCAGCAGTTCCCAGCCCAACCAGGGTTTTGCTTACGAGCAGTACTTC
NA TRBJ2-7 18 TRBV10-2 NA CASVGTIRAARRGYEQYF TGCGCCAGCGTCGGTACCATCCGAGCGGCCAGGAGGGGCTACGAGCAGTACTTC
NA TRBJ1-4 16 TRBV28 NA CASSSLPGATNEKLFF TGTGCCAGCAGTTCCCTCCCAGGGGCTACTAATGAAAAACTGTTTTTT
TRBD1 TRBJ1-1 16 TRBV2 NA CASSPGQGRGSTEAFF TGTGCCAGCAGCCCAGGACAGGGACGAGGCAGCACTGAAGCTTTCTTT
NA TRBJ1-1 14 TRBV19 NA CASIGTYAGAEAFF TGTGCCAGTATTGGGACTTATGCGGGGGCTGAAGCTTTCTTT
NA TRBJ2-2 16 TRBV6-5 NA CASSYLATRRLGELFF TGTGCCAGCAGTTACTTAGCAACTAGGCGTCTAGGGGAGCTGTTTTTT
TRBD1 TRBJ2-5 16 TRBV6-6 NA CASSSSDRGSQETQYF TGTGCCAGCAGTTCCTCAGACAGGGGATCTCAAGAGACCCAGTACTTC
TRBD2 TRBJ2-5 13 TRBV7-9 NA CASSETSGRTQYF TGTGCCAGCAGCGAGACTAGCGGAAGGACCCAGTACTTC
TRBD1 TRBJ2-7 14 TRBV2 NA CASSDRDRPYEQYF TGTGCCAGCAGCGACCGGGACAGGCCCTACGAGCAGTACTTC
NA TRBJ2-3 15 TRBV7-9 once CASSRSGQGTDTQYF TGTGCCAGCAGCCGCTCGGGACAAGGCACAGATACGCAGTATTTT
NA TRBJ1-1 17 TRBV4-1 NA CASSQDNAGARGTEAFF TGCGCCAGCAGCCAAGATAACGCGGGGGCGAGAGGCACTGAAGCTTTCTTT
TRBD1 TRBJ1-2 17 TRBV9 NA CASSPTSSRTGVHGYTF TGTGCCAGCAGCCCGACCTCCTCCCGGACAGGTGTCCACGGCTACACCTTC
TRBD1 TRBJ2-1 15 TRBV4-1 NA CASSPSGTVYNEQFF TGCGCCAGCAGCCCCTCCGGGACAGTCTACAATGAGCAGTTCTTC
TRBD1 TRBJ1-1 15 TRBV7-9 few CASSRTGDRNTEAFF TGTGCCAGCAGCCGGACAGGGGACCGGAACACTGAAGCTTTCTTT
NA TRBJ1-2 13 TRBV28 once CASSSPRSGGYTF TGTGCCAGCAGTTCTCCCCGGAGCGGCGGCTACACCTTC
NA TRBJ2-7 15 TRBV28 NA CASSGGRRDGYEQYF TGTGCCAGCAGCGGAGGGAGGCGGGATGGGTACGAGCAGTACTTC
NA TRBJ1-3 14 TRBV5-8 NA CASSLPVSGNTIYF TGTGCCAGCAGCTTGCCCGTTTCTGGAAACACCATATATTTT
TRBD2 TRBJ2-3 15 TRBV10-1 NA CASRPGLAGTDTQYF TGCGCCAGCAGACCGGGACTAGCTGGTACAGATACGCAGTATTTT